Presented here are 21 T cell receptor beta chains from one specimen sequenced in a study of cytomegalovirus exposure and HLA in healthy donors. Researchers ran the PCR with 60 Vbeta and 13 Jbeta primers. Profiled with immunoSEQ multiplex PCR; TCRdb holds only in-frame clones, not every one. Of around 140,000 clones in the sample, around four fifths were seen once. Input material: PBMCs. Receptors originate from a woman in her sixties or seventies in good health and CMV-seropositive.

As DNA, the CDR3 is TGTGCCAGCAGCCAAGTCCTTGCCAGGGCGACCGGGGAGCTGTTTTTT. Protein: CASSQVLARATGELFF. J is TRBJ2-2 and V is TRBV4-2, with D possibly matching TRBD1 (5 bases). CDR3 length equals 16 residues. CDR1 LGHNA and CDR2 YNFKEQ come from the germline V gene. V shed 1 base and J shed 5 bases, with 14 bases lying between them.

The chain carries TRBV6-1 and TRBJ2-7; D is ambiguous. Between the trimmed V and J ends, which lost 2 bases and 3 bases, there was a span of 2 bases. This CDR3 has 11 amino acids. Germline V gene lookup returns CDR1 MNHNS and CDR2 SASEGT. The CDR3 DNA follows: TGTGCCAGCAGTGAACTCTACGAGCAGTACTTC. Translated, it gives CASSELYEQYF.

The CDR3 bases are TGTGCCAGCAGCTTAGCGTTCGGGACTAGCGGGAGAGCAGGGGCCTACGAGCAGTACTTC. It yields the protein CASSLAFGTSGRAGAYEQYF. V is TRBV7-8 and J is TRBJ2-7; 14 positions match TRBD2. Germline V gene lookup returns CDR1 SGHVS and CDR2 FQNEAQ. With V trimmed by 0 bases and J by 2 bases, 12 bases remained unmatched. There are 20 residues in the CDR3.

The CDR3: CASSKKVTPRTSSYEQYF. CDR3 coding DNA: TGTGCCAGCAGCAAAAAGGTAACCCCGAGGACTAGCTCCTACGAGCAGTACTTC. The chain uses TRBV21-1 and TRBJ2-7; the table assigns TRBD2, which was not confirmed against the DNA. TRBV21-1 is given as a pseudogene. There are 18 residues in the CDR3.

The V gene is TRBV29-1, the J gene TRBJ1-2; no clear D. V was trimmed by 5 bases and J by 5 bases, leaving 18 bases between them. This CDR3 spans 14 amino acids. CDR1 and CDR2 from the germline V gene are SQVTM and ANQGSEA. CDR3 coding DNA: TGCAGCGTTCAACCTGCCGGGGTTGGGTATGGCTACACCTTC. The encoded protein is CSVQPAGVGYGYTF.

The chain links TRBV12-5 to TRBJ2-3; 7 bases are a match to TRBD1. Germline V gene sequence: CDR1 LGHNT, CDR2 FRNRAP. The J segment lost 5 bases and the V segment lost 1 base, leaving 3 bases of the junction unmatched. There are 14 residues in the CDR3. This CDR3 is CASGLADRVDTQYF. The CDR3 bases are TGTGCTAGTGGTTTGGCAGACAGGGTAGATACGCAGTATTTT.

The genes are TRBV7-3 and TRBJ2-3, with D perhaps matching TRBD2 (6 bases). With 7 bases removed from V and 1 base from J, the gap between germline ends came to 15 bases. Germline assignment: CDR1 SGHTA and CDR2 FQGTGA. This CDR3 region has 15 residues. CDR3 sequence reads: CASTRGDTGTDTQYF. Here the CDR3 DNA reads TGTGCCAGCACCCGCGGGGATACGGGCACAGATACGCAGTATTTT.

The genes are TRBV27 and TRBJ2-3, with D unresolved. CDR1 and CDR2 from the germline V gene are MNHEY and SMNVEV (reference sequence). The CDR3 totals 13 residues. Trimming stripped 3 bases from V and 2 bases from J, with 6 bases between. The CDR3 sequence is CASSFLVTDTQYF. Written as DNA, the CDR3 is TGTGCCAGCAGTTTCCTCGTCACAGATACGCAGTATTTT.

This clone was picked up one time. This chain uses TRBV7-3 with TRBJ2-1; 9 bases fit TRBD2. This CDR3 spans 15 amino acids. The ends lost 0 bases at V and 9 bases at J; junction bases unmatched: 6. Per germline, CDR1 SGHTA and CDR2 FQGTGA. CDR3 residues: CASSLTGASGAEQFF. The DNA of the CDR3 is TGTGCCAGCAGCTTAACGGGGGCTAGCGGGGCTGAGCAGTTCTTC. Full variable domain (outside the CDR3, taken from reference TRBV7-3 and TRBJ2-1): GAGVSQTPSNKVTEKGKYVELRCDPISGHTALYWYRQSLGQGPEFLIYFQGTGAADDSGLPNDRFFAVRPEGSVSTLKIQRTERGDSAVYLCASSLTGASGAEQFFGPGTRLTVL.

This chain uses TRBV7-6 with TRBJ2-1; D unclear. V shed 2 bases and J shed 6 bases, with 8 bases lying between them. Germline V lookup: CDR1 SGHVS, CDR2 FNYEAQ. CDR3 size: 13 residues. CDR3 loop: CASSLYLFNEQFF. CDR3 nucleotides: TGTGCCAGCAGCTTATACCTATTCAATGAGCAGTTCTTC.

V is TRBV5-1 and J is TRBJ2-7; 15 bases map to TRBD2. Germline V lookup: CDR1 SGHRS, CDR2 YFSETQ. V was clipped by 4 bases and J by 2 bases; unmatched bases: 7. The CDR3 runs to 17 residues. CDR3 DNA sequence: TGCGCCAGCAGCGTGGGACTAGCGGGAGGCCCCCCCTACGAGCAGTACTTC. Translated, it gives CASSVGLAGGPPYEQYF.

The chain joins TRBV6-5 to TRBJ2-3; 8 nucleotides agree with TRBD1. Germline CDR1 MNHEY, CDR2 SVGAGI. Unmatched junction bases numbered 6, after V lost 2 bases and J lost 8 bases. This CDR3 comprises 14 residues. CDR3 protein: CASSYRDRPFTQYF. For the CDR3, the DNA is TGTGCCAGCAGTTACCGGGACAGGCCGTTTACGCAGTATTTT.

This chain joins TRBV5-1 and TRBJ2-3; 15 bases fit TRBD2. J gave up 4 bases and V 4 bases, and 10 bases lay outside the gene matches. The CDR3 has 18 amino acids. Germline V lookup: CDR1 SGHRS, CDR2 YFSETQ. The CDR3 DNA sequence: TGCGCCAGCAGCGGGGGACTAGCGGGAGGAAATTTAGCAGATACGCAGTATTTT. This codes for CASSGGLAGGNLADTQYF.

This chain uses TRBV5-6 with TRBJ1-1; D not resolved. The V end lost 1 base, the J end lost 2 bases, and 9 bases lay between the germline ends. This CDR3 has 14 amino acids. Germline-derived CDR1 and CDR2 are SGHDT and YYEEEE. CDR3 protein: CASSLLAENTEAFF. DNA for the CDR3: TGTGCCAGCAGCTTGCTTGCGGAAAACACTGAAGCTTTCTTT.

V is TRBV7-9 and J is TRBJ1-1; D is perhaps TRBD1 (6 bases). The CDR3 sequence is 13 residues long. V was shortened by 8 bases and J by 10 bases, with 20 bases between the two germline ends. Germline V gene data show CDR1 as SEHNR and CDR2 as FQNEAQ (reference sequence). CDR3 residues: CASAGGQGRLAFF. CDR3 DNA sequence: TGTGCCAGCGCGGGGGGGCAGGGCCGCTTAGCTTTCTTT. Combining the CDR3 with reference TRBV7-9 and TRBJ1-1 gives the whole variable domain DTGVSQNPRHKITKRGQNVTFRCDPISEHNRLYWYRQTLGQGPEFLTYFQNEAQLEKSRLLSDRFSAERPKGSFSTLEIQRTEQGDSAMYLCASAGGQGRLAFFGQGTRLTVV.

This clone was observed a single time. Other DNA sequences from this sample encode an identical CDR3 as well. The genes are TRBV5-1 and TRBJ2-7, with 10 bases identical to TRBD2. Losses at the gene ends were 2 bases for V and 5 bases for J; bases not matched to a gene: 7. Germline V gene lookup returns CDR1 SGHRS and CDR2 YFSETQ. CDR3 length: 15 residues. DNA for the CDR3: TGCGCCAGCAGCTTAGGGGCTAGCGGGAGCCACGAGCAGTACTTC. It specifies CASSLGASGSHEQYF.

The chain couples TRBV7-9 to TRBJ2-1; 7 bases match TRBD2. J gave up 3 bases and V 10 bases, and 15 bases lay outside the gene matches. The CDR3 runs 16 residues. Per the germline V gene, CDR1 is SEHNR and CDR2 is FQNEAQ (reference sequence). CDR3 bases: TGTGCCACCCCCGGCCGAGTAGTAGCGGGCTACAATGAGCAGTTCTTC. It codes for CATPGRVVAGYNEQFF.

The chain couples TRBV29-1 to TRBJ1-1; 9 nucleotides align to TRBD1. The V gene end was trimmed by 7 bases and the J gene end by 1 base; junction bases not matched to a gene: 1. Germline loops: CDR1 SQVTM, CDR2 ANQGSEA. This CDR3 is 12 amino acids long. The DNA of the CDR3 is TGCAGCGGGGACAGGGCGAACACTGAAGCTTTCTTT. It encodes CSGDRANTEAFF.

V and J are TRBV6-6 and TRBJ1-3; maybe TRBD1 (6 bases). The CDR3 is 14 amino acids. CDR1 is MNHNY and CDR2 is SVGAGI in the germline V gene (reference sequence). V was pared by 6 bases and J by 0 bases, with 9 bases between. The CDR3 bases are TGTGCCAGCAGGGACAGCCCCTCTGGAAACACCATATATTTT. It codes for CASRDSPSGNTIYF.

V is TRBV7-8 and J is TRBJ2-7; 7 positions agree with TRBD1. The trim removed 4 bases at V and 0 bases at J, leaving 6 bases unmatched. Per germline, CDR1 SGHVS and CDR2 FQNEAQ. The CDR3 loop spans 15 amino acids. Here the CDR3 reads CASSSRDRTSYEQYF. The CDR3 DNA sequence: TGTGCCAGCAGCTCCCGGGACAGAACCTCCTACGAGCAGTACTTC.

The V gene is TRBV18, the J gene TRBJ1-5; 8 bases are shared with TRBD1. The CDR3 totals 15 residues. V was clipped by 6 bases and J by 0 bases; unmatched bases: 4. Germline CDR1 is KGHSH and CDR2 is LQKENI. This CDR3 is CASSPDRGSNQPQHF. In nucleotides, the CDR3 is TGTGCCAGCTCCCCAGACAGGGGTAGCAATCAGCCCCAGCATTTT.